This TCR beta chain was observed in a study of long-term antiretroviral therapy in people with HIV. Study-wide results and limits: Clones with expansion before ART led the repertoire at all time points. HIV repertoires showed narrower CDR3 length ranges than controls.

With regard to this clone: Its antigen is unknown. Germline and junction disagree at one end, which may indicate a read error.

The CDR3 has 13 residues. The V gene's germline CDR1 is MNHNS and CDR2 SASEGT. With survey level as its setting, the immunoSEQ assay was v3.0. Sequencing of each sample targeted roughly 35,000-55,000 T-cell genomes. Data came from immunoSEQ multiplex PCR; TCRdb stores just in-frame clones and leaves some out. The sample lists roughly 14,000 clones; 70% to 85% were seen once. Sequences were derived from unsorted PBMCs, sampled just before starting antiretroviral therapy. The receptor comes from a man aged 40-49 years with HIV. The chain couples TRBV6-1 to TRBJ2-3, with D possibly being TRBD2 (5 bases). DNA for the CDR3: TGTGCCAGCAGTGAAGCTGAGGGTACACCCGTGGATTTT. Its translation: CASSEAEGTPVDF.